These 9 T cell receptor beta chains were all obtained from the same sample, sequenced in a study of shared clonotypes between healthy human individuals. Libraries were prepared by immunoSEQ multiplex PCR; TCRdb keeps only in-frame clonotypes and omits some of them. This table has about 2.1 million clones, about 94% appearing once. The naive CD8 subset, CD45RO-negative cells positively selected for CCR7, excluded terminally differentiated effector memory CD45RA+ cells. Sequencing was carried out using naive CD8+ T cells from PBMCs. The source of these receptors is a man aged 18 to 29 in good health. Some clones in this sample may be carry-over from other donors' samples.

The table lists this clone with a count of one. This chain uses TRBV2 with TRBJ2-5; unclear D gene. Trimming cost V 7 bases and J 2 bases, with 11 bases left between them. Looked up from germline, CDR1 is SNHLY and CDR2 is FYNNEI. This CDR3 is 13 amino acids long. CDR3 bases: TGTGCCAGCATATCTCTGGAACAAGAGACCCAGTACTTC. This encodes CASISLEQETQYF.

As regards this clone: One junction end disagrees with the germline gene, perhaps due to a read error. V usage is TRBV2 and J usage is TRBJ2-5; 7 bases map to TRBD1. This CDR3 region has 13 residues. Germline V gene sequence: CDR1 SNHLY, CDR2 FYNNEI. CDR3 in amino acids: CASREGGGETQYF. The DNA for the CDR3 is TGTGCCAGCAGGGAAGGGGGCGGGGAGACCCAGTACTTC. Based on the CDR3 plus reference TRBV2 and TRBJ2-5, the full variable domain is EPEVTQTPSHQVTQMGQEVILRCVPISNHLYFYWYRQILGQKVEFLVSFYNNEISEKSEIFDDQFSVERPDGSNFTLKIRSTKLEDSAMYFCASREGGGETQYFGPGTRLLVL.

Note on this clone: The sample carries other DNA sequences with the same CDR3. The V call is TRBV27, the J call TRBJ2-5, with TRBD2 matching 10 bases. The trim removed 4 bases at V and 4 bases at J, leaving 3 bases unmatched. In germline, CDR1 is MNHEY, CDR2 SMNVEV (reference sequence). The CDR3 contains 14 residues. CDR3 sequence: CASSWSSGRETQYF. In DNA, the CDR3 is TGTGCCAGCAGTTGGTCTAGCGGGAGAGAGACCCAGTACTTC.

This rearrangement joins TRBV27 to TRBJ2-7, with D possibly being TRBD1 or TRBD2 (5 bases each). Per the germline V gene, CDR1 is MNHEY and CDR2 is SMNVEV (reference sequence). The CDR3 is 14 amino acids. With 6 bases removed from V and 2 bases from J, the gap between germline ends came to 14 bases. CDR3 coding DNA: TGTGCCAGCAGCCCCAGGGACCATCCCTACGAGCAGTACTTC. This codes for CASSPRDHPYEQYF.

The J gene is TRBJ1-2, the V gene TRBV10-3; D ambiguous. Trimming shortened V by 2 bases and J by 3 bases, and 10 bases separated the two germline ends. Germline V gene lookup returns CDR1 ENHRY and CDR2 SYGVKD. The CDR3 contains 14 residues. CDR3 loop: CAISEGSGYYGYTF. The CDR3 coding sequence is TGTGCCATCAGTGAGGGAAGTGGATACTATGGCTACACCTTC.

The rearrangement joins TRBV27 to TRBJ2-1; TRBD1 agrees at 8 bases. The V segment lost 4 bases and the J segment 7 bases; nucleotides outside the gene matches: 15. This CDR3 has 17 residues. Germline loops: CDR1 MNHEY, CDR2 SMNVEV (reference sequence). For the CDR3, the DNA is TGTGCCAGCAGTTCCCCGCACGTGGTGACAGGGGCTAATGAGCAGTTCTTC. Protein sequence: CASSSPHVVTGANEQFF.

V usage is TRBV7-3 and J usage is TRBJ2-7, with D perhaps TRBD2 (6 bases). In germline, CDR1 is SGHTA, CDR2 FQGTGA. Trimming left V 5 bases short and J 1 base short, with 15 bases between. The CDR3 loop spans 15 amino acids. The CDR3 here is CASSLVGGASYEQYF. The DNA of the CDR3 is TGTGCCAGCAGCCTCGTTGGCGGGGCTTCCTACGAGCAGTACTTC.

This chain uses TRBV4-1 with TRBJ2-7, with a possible D match to TRBD1 (5 bases). CDR1 is MGHRA, CDR2 YSYEKL, per germline. The CDR3 is 17 amino acids. Deletions cut 1 base from V and 2 bases from J, with 18 bases between. The DNA of the CDR3 is TGCGCCAGCAGCCAAGGGGCAGGGCCCGCCTCGACCTACGAGCAGTACTTC. As protein: CASSQGAGPASTYEQYF.

The rearrangement joins TRBV7-2 to TRBJ2-7; D is tentatively TRBD1 or TRBD2 (5 bases each). The CDR3 runs to 16 residues. V was cut by 4 bases and J by 7 bases, with 23 bases left in between. Germline V CDR1 and CDR2: SGHTA, FQGNSA. The CDR3 nucleotides read TGTGCCAGCAGCTCCCCCCGGCCCGGGACCCCTGAAGAGCAGTACTTC. This gives the protein CASSSPRPGTPEEQYF.